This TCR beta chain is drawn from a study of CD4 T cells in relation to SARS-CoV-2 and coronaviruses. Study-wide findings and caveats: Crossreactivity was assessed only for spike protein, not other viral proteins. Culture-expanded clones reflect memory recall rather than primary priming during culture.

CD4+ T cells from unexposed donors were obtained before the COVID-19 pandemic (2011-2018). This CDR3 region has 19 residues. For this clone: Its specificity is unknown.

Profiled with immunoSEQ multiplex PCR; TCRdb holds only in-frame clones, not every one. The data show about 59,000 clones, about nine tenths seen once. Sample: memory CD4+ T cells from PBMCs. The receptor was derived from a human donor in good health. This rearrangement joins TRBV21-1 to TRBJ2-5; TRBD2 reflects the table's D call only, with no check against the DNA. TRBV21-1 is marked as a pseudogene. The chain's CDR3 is CASTPNSSGKVIRRETQYF. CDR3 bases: TGTGCCAGCACCCCTAATTCGAGCGGGAAAGTCATACGTAGGGAGACCCAGTACTTC.